This T cell receptor beta chain is from a study of cytomegalovirus exposure and HLA in healthy donors. The PCR contained 60 Vbeta and 13 Jbeta primers. Using immunoSEQ multiplex PCR, the repertoire was profiled, and TCRdb retains in-frame clones only, with some absent. The sample contains fewer than 250,000 clones, over 65% of which appear only once. The study, taken as a whole, reports: Earlier findings revealed that most TCR beta V segments proved productive either about 87% or about 30% of the time.

This clone was detected a few times. Antigen: not known. Germline V gene sequence: CDR1 MRHNA, CDR2 SNTAGT. This CDR3 has 16 amino acids. Germline trimming cut 2 bases from V and 0 bases from J; bases unmatched to any gene: 3. This sequence joins TRBV6-4 and TRBJ2-3, with 9 bases fitting TRBD2. This clonotype originated in a man between 18 and 29 years old in good health and CMV-seronegative. Sequences were obtained from PBMCs. In DNA, the CDR3 is TGTGCCAGCAGTGACCACCTAGCGGGAAGCACAGATACGCAGTATTTT. This codes for CASSDHLAGSTDTQYF.